This note documents a single T cell receptor (beta chain) sequence. Its specificity is unknown. The CDR3 spans 14 residues. Between the trimmed V and J ends, which lost 2 bases and 2 bases, there was a span of 9 bases. Germline V CDR1 and CDR2: SEHNR, FQNEAQ (reference sequence). The authors reverse transcribed all of the isolated RNA, so sequencing captured expressed TCRB transcripts. About 3.57 million reads were obtained on average from naive, central memory and regulatory T cell samples. Method: immunoSEQ multiplex PCR; TCRdb's copy keeps in-frame clones and lacks some. The profile shows about 240,000 clones, approximately 15% of them singletons. This entry is derived from a study of beta chain features in type 1 diabetes. Study outcomes and limitations: Significant though moderate, a shortening of TCRB CDR3s appeared in all four CD4+ subsets of Type 1 diabetes patients. The naive, central memory and Treg TCRB repertoires of patients appeared to be more similar to one another than those of healthy donors. VDJ junctions in type 1 diabetes patients carried more deletions and fewer insertions. The study notes PCR might favor shorter templates equally in patients and controls.

The sequence was obtained from a man aged 25-45 years with type 1 diabetes. The chain recombines TRBV7-9 with TRBJ2-5; maybe TRBD2 (6 bases). Sequenced: naive CD4+ T cells from blood. CDR3 DNA: TGTGCCAGCAGCTTATCCCTAGCGCAAGAGACCCAGTACTTC. Translated: CASSLSLAQETQYF.